What follows is one TCR beta chain and its context. Authors' analysis steps: Estimation of nucleated cell counts relied on the amplification of reference gene primers. Clones were read by immunoSEQ multiplex PCR, and TCRdb kept only the in-frame ones, dropping some. That table supplies the V and J calls and clone size; D and trimming were determined from the DNA. The data contain about 97,000 clones, around nine tenths of them singletons. The sample is drawn from a study of blood T cell repertoires in COVID-19. The wider study: Some COVID-19 samples were acute and others convalescent; all came from the United States, Italy and Spain. The analysed material was cDNA or gDNA that came from T cells, B-cell-depleted T cells, or PBMCs.

The CDR3 spans 14 residues. V was clipped by 4 bases and J by 4 bases, with 14 bases between them. Per germline, CDR1 SGHRS and CDR2 YFSETQ. The chain links TRBV5-1 to TRBJ1-1, with D perhaps TRBD1 (5 bases). The sequence was obtained from a man aged 50-59 years with active COVID-19. The specimen was peripheral blood. The CDR3 nucleotides are TGCGCCAGCAGCCGGCAGTGGGGGGGCACTGAAGCTTTCTTT. Its protein product is CASSRQWGGTEAFF.